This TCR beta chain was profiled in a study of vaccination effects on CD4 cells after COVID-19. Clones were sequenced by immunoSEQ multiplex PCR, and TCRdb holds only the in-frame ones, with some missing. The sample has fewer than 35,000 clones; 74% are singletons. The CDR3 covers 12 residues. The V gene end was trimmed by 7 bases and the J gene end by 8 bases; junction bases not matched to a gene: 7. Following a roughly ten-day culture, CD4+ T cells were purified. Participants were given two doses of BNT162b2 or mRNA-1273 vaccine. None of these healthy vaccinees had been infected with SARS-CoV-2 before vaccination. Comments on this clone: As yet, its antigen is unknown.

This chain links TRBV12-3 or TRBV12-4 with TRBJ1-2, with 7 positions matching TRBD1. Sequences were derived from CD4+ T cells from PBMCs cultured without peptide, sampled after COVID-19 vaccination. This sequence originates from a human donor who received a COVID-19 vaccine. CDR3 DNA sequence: TGTGCCAGCACCGACAGGGATGGAGGCTACACCTTC. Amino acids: CASTDRDGGYTF.